The T cell receptor beta chain described here comes from a study of shared clonotypes between healthy human individuals. Study-wide results and limits: Despite large depth, rarefaction showed incomplete sorted-subset sequencing. Naive CD4 clonotypes were shared across a handful of donors at 4% to 5%.

The assay ran at deep level. Only in-frame clones appear in the TCRdb table, and some are missing; sequencing was by immunoSEQ multiplex PCR. The table lists 1.5 million to 2.5 million clones, approximately 94% of them singletons. The naive CD8 fraction comprised CD45RO-negative cells positively selected for CCR7 and excluded terminally differentiated effector memory CD45RA+ cells. Details on this clone: As yet, its antigen is unknown.

This CDR3 is built from 15 residues. CDR1 SGHTA and CDR2 FQGTGA come from the germline V gene. V was pared by 5 bases and J by 8 bases, with 5 bases of the junction left unmatched. The receptor's source is a man younger than 35 in good health. The chain combines TRBV7-3 with TRBJ2-1; 14 nucleotides align to TRBD2. Sequenced material: naive CD8+ T cells sorted from blood. The CDR3 is CASSPTSGGAHEQFF. The CDR3 region has the DNA TGTGCCAGCAGCCCGACTAGCGGGGGGGCACATGAGCAGTTCTTC. The complete variable domain, with remaining parts taken from reference TRBV7-3 and TRBJ2-1, reads GAGVSQTPSNKVTEKGKYVELRCDPISGHTALYWYRQSLGQGPEFLIYFQGTGAADDSGLPNDRFFAVRPEGSVSTLKIQRTERGDSAVYLCASSPTSGGAHEQFFGPGTRLTVL.